Reported below is one T cell receptor beta chain. Germline V gene data show CDR1 as SGHVS and CDR2 as FQNEAQ. Losses at the gene ends were 5 bases for V and 5 bases for J; bases not matched to a gene: 15. This CDR3 is 16 amino acids long. The entry originates in a study of blood T cell repertoires in COVID-19. Study information: Specimens from acute and convalescent COVID-19 originated in the United States, Italy and Spain. PBMCs, B-cell-depleted T cells, or T cells provided the cDNA or gDNA that made up the material.

In the original workflow: Scientists estimated how many nucleated cells there were by amplifying reference gene primers. Clones were read by immunoSEQ multiplex PCR, and TCRdb kept only the in-frame ones, dropping some. V and J calls and clone size are given by that table; D and trimming were obtained from the DNA. The table includes roughly 63,000 clones, roughly 88% detected once. This sequence was found in a human donor in a cohort sampled during active COVID-19. Sequencing input: peripheral blood. The chain has TRBV7-8 and TRBJ2-7; the match to TRBD1 covers 7 bases. CDR3 in amino acids: CASSRRDSGKGNEQYF. The CDR3 DNA follows: TGTGCCAGCAGCAGACGGGACAGCGGAAAGGGCAACGAGCAGTACTTC.